The clone carrying this T cell receptor (beta chain) has ten or more counts. Antigen specificity is unknown. As the template, RNA transcripts were used to amplify TCR beta CDR3 regions. Scientists carried out first-round RT-PCR using HTBI primers and then a second-round multiplex PCR. Via MiXCR, TCRdb re-called the multiplex PCR reads, giving one row per CDR3 protein. The data show a few hundred thousand distinct CDR3 sequences, with 20% to 25% seen just once and 2.5% to 3.5% held by the top ten. The data originate from a study of Graves' ophthalmopathy and Graves' hyperthyroidism. Notes on the study in general: Discrimination between ophthalmopathy and stable hyperthyroidism by a 13-signature model showed about 88% sensitivity and less than 84% specificity.

The sequence came from a woman under 30 with stable Graves' hyperthyroidism. What was sequenced was peripheral blood.

CDR3 in DNA: TGCAGCGTTGAAGTAGCGGGGGGTTCCTACGAGCAGTACTTC. Its translation: CSVEVAGGSYEQYF. The chain employs TRBV29-1 and TRBJ2-7; 10 bases are a match to TRBD2. The trim removed 1 base at V and 1 base at J, leaving 1 base unmatched. The germline gives CDR1 SQVTM, CDR2 ANQGSEA. The CDR3 runs 14 residues.